This section outlines one T cell receptor (beta chain) sequence together with its context. Produced via immunoSEQ multiplex PCR; TCRdb's table is partial and in-frame only. The sample lists about 83,000 clones, about 90% occurring once. The CDR3 covers 15 residues. Trimming took 1 base from V and 6 from J; bases not matched to a gene: 3. Germline V gene sequence: CDR1 LGHNA, CDR2 YSLEER. This record comes from a study of T cell changes during pregnancy in multiple sclerosis. This TCR came from a female donor in good health, serving as a control in a pregnancy study. Some clones in this sample may be carry-over from other donors' samples. Sequencing used PBMCs, obtained in the first trimester of pregnancy. This rearrangement joins TRBV4-3 to TRBJ2-2; TRBD1 matches at 9 bases. The CDR3, as DNA: TGCGCCAGCAGCCAAGGGGACAGGGAATCCGGGGAGCTGTTTTTT. As protein: CASSQGDRESGELFF.